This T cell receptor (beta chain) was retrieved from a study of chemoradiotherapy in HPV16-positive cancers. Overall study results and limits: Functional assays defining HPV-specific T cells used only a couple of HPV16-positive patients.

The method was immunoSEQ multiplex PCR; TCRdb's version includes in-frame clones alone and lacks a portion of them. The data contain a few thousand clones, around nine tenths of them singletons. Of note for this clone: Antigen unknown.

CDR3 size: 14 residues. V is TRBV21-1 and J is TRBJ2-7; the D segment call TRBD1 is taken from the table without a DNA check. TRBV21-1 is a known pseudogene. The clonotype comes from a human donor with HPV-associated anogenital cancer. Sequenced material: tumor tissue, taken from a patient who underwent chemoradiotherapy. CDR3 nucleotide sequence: TGTGCCAGCAGCGAGTCGACAGGGGGCTACGAGCAGTACTTC. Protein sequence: CASSESTGGYEQYF.